This TCR beta chain is drawn from a study of monozygotic twins with inflammatory bowel disease. Input per TCR library consisted of roughly 4,000 ng of total RNA. One entry per CDR3 protein, without DNA, is what TCRdb gives after re-calling the 5' RACE reads. The sample data list over 110,000 distinct CDR3 sequences. This CDR3 spans 15 amino acids. Germline lookup yields CDR1 SGHTA and CDR2 FQGTGA. No sorting of T cells preceded isolation of total RNA from whole blood. The chain links TRBV7-3 to TRBJ2-5; the TCRdb D gene call, TRBD1, has no DNA to confirm it. The sequenced material came from blood. The source of this sequence is a human donor with ulcerative colitis or Crohn's disease, or a healthy co-twin of an affected twin (not recorded which). The CDR3 loop reads CASSGGRGIEETQYF.